The clone carrying this T cell receptor (beta chain) was recorded at least ten times. Preparation of the TCRbeta library involved a method that used unique molecular identifiers. TCRdb reprocessed the PCR reads via MiXCR and lists one record per CDR3 protein. The repertoire holds roughly 200,000 distinct CDR3 sequences, about 6.3% seen once, with 3% to 3.5% in the top ten. The entry originates in a study of T-cell reconstitution after alpha-beta-depleted transplantation in children. The germline CDR1 and CDR2 sequences are DFQATT and SNEGSKA (reference sequence). CDR3 length: 14 amino acids. Trimming removed 2 bases at V and 5 bases at J, with 12 bases between.

The receptor comes from a human donor who donated a stem cell graft to a child with Wiskott-Aldrich syndrome. The specimen was PBMCs from the stem cell graft donor, collected from the stem cell graft. The chain links TRBV20-1 to TRBJ2-2; D might be TRBD1 (5 bases). DNA of the CDR3: TGCAGTGCTAGAAGGGCAGGGATAACCGGGGAGCTGTTTTTT. It codes for CSARRAGITGELFF.